A single sample is the source of the 19 T cell receptor beta chains below, sequenced in a study of identical twins. TCRdb reprocessed the 5' RACE reads via MiXCR and lists one record per CDR3 protein. In the table there are 550,000 to 700,000 distinct CDR3 sequences, approximately 21% of which are singletons. Separately, the same data were catalogued under a study of T cells expressing NK-cell markers.

The sequenced material came from PBMCs. The receptor set was obtained from a woman under 30 in good health.

This chain joins TRBV5-1 and TRBJ2-1; D unclear. Germline V gene lookup returns CDR1 SGHRS and CDR2 YFSETQ. The CDR3 spans 13 residues. Trimming pared 5 bases from V and 6 bases from J, leaving 12 bases between. Written as DNA, the CDR3 is TGCGCCAGCAGGGAGCGACGAAGCAATGAGCAGTTCTTC. It yields the protein CASRERRSNEQFF.

This clonotype was counted ten times or more. The rearrangement uses TRBV6-1 and TRBJ2-5; D might be TRBD1 (6 bases). This CDR3 comprises 14 residues. Between the trimmed V and J ends, which lost 5 bases and 4 bases, there was a span of 14 bases. Germline CDR1 and CDR2: MNHNS and SASEGT. Written as DNA, the CDR3 is TGTGCCAGCAGTACACTCCGGGACACAGAGACCCAGTACTTC. This gives the protein CASSTLRDTETQYF.

This sequence joins TRBV7-2 and TRBJ2-1; 8 bases line up with TRBD2. Unmatched junction bases numbered 9, after V lost 5 bases and J lost 6 bases. The CDR3 consists of 15 residues. CDR1 is SGHTA, CDR2 FQGNSA, per germline. In DNA, the CDR3 is TGTGCCAGCAGCCAGCTAGCGGGCACCCCCAATGAGCAGTTCTTC. Its protein product is CASSQLAGTPNEQFF.

This chain uses TRBV11-2 with TRBJ2-3, with a possible D match to TRBD2 (5 bases). The CDR3 contains 11 residues. The ends were cut back, 5 bases at V and 7 bases at J, with 7 bases in the middle. The germline CDR1 and CDR2 sequences are SGHAT and FQNNGV. This CDR3 reads CASSRGYTQYF. CDR3 coding DNA: TGTGCCAGCAGCCGGGGATATACGCAGTATTTT.

This clonotype appeared many times. The rearrangement links TRBV20-1 to TRBJ1-6; D is uncertain. CDR3 length: 14 residues. Looked up from germline, CDR1 is DFQATT and CDR2 is SNEGSKA (reference sequence). Between the trimmed V and J ends, which lost 0 bases and 7 bases, there was a span of 10 bases. DNA of the CDR3: TGCAGTGCTAGAGATAATGCGGACAATTCACCCCTCCACTTT. Residues: CSARDNADNSPLHF.

This clonotype was recorded at least ten times. The V gene is TRBV12-3 or TRBV12-4, the J gene TRBJ2-3; 7 bases map to TRBD2. The V gene end was trimmed by 2 bases and the J gene end by 4 bases; junction bases not matched to a gene: 3. This CDR3 has 14 residues. CDR3 protein: CASSLWTRSDTQYF. In nucleotides, the CDR3 is TGTGCCAGCAGTTTATGGACTAGATCAGATACGCAGTATTTT.

This clonotype came up many times. The chain couples TRBV20-1 to TRBJ2-7, with 8 bases lining up with TRBD1. The CDR3 runs to 14 residues. Germline V CDR1 and CDR2: DFQATT, SNEGSKA (reference sequence). V lost 3 bases and J lost 0; bases outside the gene matches: 4. The CDR3 sequence: CSARNRGSSYEQYF. CDR3 DNA: TGCAGTGCTAGGAACAGGGGGAGCTCCTACGAGCAGTACTTC.

The rearrangement joins TRBV12-3 or TRBV12-4 to TRBJ1-2, with 10 bases matching TRBD1. V dropped 6 bases and J dropped 8; count of bases not matched to a gene: 6. The CDR3 is 13 amino acids. The CDR3 here is CASRRQGAYGYTF. CDR3 coding DNA: TGTGCCAGCAGAAGACAGGGGGCCTACGGCTACACCTTC.

This clonotype was counted between two and nine times. The rearrangement uses TRBV20-1 and TRBJ2-5; tentative D call: TRBD2 (6 bases). Germline loops: CDR1 DFQATT, CDR2 SNEGSKA (reference sequence). The V end was cut by 2 bases, the J end by 3 bases, with 19 bases between. CDR3 length: 16 residues. This CDR3 reads CSARTRGTAFEETQYF. CDR3 nucleotide sequence: TGCAGTGCTAGAACACGCGGGACGGCTTTCGAAGAGACCCAGTACTTC.

This chain uses TRBV18 with TRBJ2-5; D ambiguous. Trimming cost V 0 bases and J 4 bases, with 15 bases left between them. Germline V gene data show CDR1 as KGHSH and CDR2 as LQKENI. This CDR3 contains 16 residues. This CDR3 reads CASSPPPSIARETQYF. The DNA for the CDR3 is TGTGCCAGCTCACCACCTCCGTCGATAGCAAGAGAGACCCAGTACTTC.

In this sample, this clonotype turned up a few times. The chain uses TRBV7-8 and TRBJ2-7, with D tentatively TRBD2 (7 bases). Looked up from germline, CDR1 is SGHVS and CDR2 is FQNEAQ. The length of the CDR3 is 12 residues. The CDR3 DNA reads TGTGCAGCGGGACAAACCGCCTACGAGCAGTACTTC. Protein sequence: CAAGQTAYEQYF.

This clonotype has a handful of counts. The V call is TRBV20-1, the J call TRBJ2-2; no reliable D call. Per germline, CDR1 DFQATT and CDR2 SNEGSKA (reference sequence). V dropped 6 bases and J dropped 2 bases, with 16 bases sitting between them. The CDR3 totals 15 residues. This CDR3 reads CSATAGRPNTGELFF. The DNA of the CDR3 is TGCAGTGCCACCGCTGGCCGGCCTAACACCGGGGAGCTGTTTTTT.

This clonotype was counted only a few times. The V and J genes are TRBV28 and TRBJ2-5; D call uncertain. The CDR3 extends over 8 amino acids. The V end lost 8 bases, the J end lost 8 bases, and 3 bases lay between the germline ends. Germline-derived CDR1 and CDR2 are MDHEN and SYDVKM. CDR3 sequence reads: CASGTQYF. Written as DNA, the CDR3 is TGTGCCAGCGGCACCCAGTACTTC.

In its sample, this clonotype was seen a few times. The rearrangement links TRBV10-3 to TRBJ2-1; 12 bases fit TRBD2. The CDR3 has 17 residues. V gave up 6 bases and J gave up 0 bases; unmatched junction bases: 6. CDR1 ENHRY and CDR2 SYGVKD come from the germline V gene. As DNA, the CDR3 is TGTGCCATCAGGGGACTAGCGGGTGTGAGCTCCTACAATGAGCAGTTCTTC. Translating it yields CAIRGLAGVSSYNEQFF.

This clonotype came up a few times. The chain has TRBV5-1 and TRBJ2-1; tentative D call: TRBD2 (5 bases). Germline CDR1 and CDR2: SGHRS and YFSETQ. This CDR3 comprises 14 residues. V gave up 2 bases and J gave up 3 bases, with 9 bases separating them. The CDR3 loop reads CASSFLRGYNEQFF. In DNA form, the CDR3 reads TGCGCCAGCAGCTTCCTTCGGGGCTACAATGAGCAGTTCTTC.

The DNA for the CDR3 is TGTGCCAGCTCATCGTATAACGAAAAACTGTTTTTT. The encoded protein is CASSSYNEKLFF. V gene TRBV18 combines with J gene TRBJ1-4, with no clear D. The CDR3 extends over 12 amino acids. The germline gives CDR1 KGHSH, CDR2 LQKENI. V lost 5 bases and J lost 8, with 9 bases in between. Full variable domain (remainder filled in from reference TRBV18 and TRBJ1-4): NAGVMQNPRHLVRRRGQEARLRCSPMKGHSHVYWYRQLPEEGLKFMVYLQKENIIDESGMPKERFSAEFPKEGPSILRIQQVVRGDSAAYFCASSSYNEKLFFGSGTQLSVL.

This clonotype was found a few times. CDR3 amino acids: CASKPETGGEKNIQYF. In DNA, the CDR3 is TGTGCCAGTAAACCGGAGACAGGGGGGGAGAAAAACATTCAGTACTTC. The chain recombines TRBV19 with TRBJ2-4, with TRBD1 identical over 9 bases. The CDR3 runs to 16 residues. J was trimmed by 4 bases and V by 7 bases; bases with no gene match: 11. Germline CDR1 LNHDA, CDR2 SQIVND (reference sequence).

This clonotype was counted between two and nine times. This chain joins TRBV12-3 or TRBV12-4 and TRBJ1-1; TRBD1 matches at 7 bases. V lost 5 bases, J lost 5 bases, and 11 bases stayed unmatched. The CDR3 consists of 15 residues. The CDR3 coding sequence is TGTGCCAGCAGTCCTAACAGGGGCGATCGGACTGAAGCTTTCTTT. The encoded protein is CASSPNRGDRTEAFF.

A few counts support this clonotype. This rearrangement joins TRBV12-3 or TRBV12-4 to TRBJ2-5; TRBD2 matches 10 bases. V dropped 6 bases and J dropped 3; count of bases not matched to a gene: 7. The CDR3 is made up of 15 amino acids. The CDR3 coding sequence is TGTGCCAGCAGATATAGCGGGGGGCCGGAAGAGACCCAGTACTTC. It translates to CASRYSGGPEETQYF.